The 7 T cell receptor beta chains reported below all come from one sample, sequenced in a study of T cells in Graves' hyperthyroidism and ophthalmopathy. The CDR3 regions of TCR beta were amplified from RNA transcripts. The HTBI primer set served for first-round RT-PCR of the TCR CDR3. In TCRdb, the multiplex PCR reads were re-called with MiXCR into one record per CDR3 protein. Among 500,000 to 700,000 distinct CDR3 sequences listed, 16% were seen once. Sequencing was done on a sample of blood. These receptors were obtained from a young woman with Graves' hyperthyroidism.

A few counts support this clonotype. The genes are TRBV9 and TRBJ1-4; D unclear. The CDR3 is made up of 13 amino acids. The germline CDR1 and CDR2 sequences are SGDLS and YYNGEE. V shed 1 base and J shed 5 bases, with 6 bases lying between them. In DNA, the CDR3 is TGTGCCAGCAGCGTAAGCCCGAATGAAAAACTGTTTTTT. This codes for CASSVSPNEKLFF. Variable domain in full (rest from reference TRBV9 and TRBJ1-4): DSGVTQTPKHLITATGQRVTLRCSPRSGDLSVYWYQQSLDQGLQFLIQYYNGEERAKGNILERFSAQQFPDLHSELNLSSLELGDSALYFCASSVSPNEKLFFGSGTQLSVL.

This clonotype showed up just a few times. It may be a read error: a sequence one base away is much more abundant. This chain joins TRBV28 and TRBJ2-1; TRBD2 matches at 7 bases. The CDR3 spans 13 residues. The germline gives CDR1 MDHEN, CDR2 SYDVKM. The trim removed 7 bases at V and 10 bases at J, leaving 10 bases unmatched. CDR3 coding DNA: TGTGCCAGCACCGCCAGCGGGAAAAGCGAGCAGTTCTTC. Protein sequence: CASTASGKSEQFF.

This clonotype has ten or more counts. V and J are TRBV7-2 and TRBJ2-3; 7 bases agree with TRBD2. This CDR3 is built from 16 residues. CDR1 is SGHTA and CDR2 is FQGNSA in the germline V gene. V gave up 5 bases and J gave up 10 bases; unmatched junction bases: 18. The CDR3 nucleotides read TGTGCCAGCAGCCTCGCCGTGAATCGCCGGGAGGAACCGCAGTATTTT. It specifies CASSLAVNRREEPQYF.

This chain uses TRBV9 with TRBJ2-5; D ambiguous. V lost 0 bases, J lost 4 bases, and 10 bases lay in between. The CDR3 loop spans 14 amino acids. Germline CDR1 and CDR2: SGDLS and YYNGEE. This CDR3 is CASSVALAAETQYF. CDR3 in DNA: TGTGCCAGCAGCGTAGCTCTGGCGGCAGAGACCCAGTACTTC. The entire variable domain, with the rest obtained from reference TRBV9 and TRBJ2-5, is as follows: DSGVTQTPKHLITATGQRVTLRCSPRSGDLSVYWYQQSLDQGLQFLIQYYNGEERAKGNILERFSAQQFPDLHSELNLSSLELGDSALYFCASSVALAAETQYFGPGTRLLVL.

As DNA, the CDR3 is TGTGCCTGGAGTCCGGGGGCGGTGAATGAAAAACTGTTTTTT. Amino acid sequence: CAWSPGAVNEKLFF. The chain combines TRBV30 with TRBJ1-4; D is possibly TRBD1 (6 bases). The germline V gene encodes CDR1 GTSNPN and CDR2 SVGIG (reference sequence). This CDR3 region has 14 residues. V was clipped by 2 bases and J by 5 bases, with 12 bases between them.

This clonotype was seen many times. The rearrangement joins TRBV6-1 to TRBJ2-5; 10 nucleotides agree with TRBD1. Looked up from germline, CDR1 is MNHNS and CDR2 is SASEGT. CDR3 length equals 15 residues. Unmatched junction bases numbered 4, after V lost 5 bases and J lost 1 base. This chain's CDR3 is CASSRGTGAQETQYF. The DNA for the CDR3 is TGTGCCAGCAGTCGCGGGACAGGGGCCCAAGAGACCCAGTACTTC.

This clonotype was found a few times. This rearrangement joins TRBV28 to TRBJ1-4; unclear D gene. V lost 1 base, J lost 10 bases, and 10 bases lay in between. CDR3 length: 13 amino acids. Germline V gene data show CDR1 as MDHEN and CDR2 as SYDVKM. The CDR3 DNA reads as TGTGCCAGCAGTTTATTTGGGGTCGGAAAACTGTTTTTT. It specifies CASSLFGVGKLFF.